This T cell receptor beta chain was profiled in a study of T cell responses to AZD1222 COVID-19 vaccine (dated by TCRdb to about 2021). For context, the study as a whole: A total of approximately 250 trial participants underwent TCR sequencing, of whom about 210 had received two doses of AZD1222 and 26 had received two doses of the MenACWY control vaccine. Trial participants were enrolled by age into 18-55, 56-69 and 70-plus year subgroups, with about 150, 28 and 57 TCR-sequenced participants respectively.

The CDR3 holds 14 amino acids from the cysteine to the phenylalanine. CDR3 DNA is the only sequence kept; it has 42 bases, read in frame from the first base. Based on the germline V gene, the CDR1 and CDR2 sequences are MNHEY and SVGAGI. The germline V end is reduced by 8 bases and the J end by 2 bases; junction bases left unmatched: 4. The time point label corresponds to: about 28 days (+/-7) after the second vaccine dose. AZD1222 recipients with second doses at about 4 weeks or about 12 weeks were pooled, because spike-specific TCR depth and breadth did not differ between schedules. The vaccinee samples were drawn from two UK trials, COV001 and COV002, one of which was a single-blind randomized controlled phase 2/3 trial testing AZD1222 (ChAdOx1 nCoV-19) in healthy adults. For TCRbeta chain sequencing, PBMC samples from trial participants were taken at day 0 and at day 28 after the second dose.

General study outcomes and caveats: A significant rise in spike-specific TCR breadth and depth was observed after two AZD1222 doses relative to day 0 and relative to MenACWY recipients. Nearly half of unique spike-specific TCRs reportedly recognized epitopes outside regions mutated in the B.1.351 and B.1.1.7 variants. Because no samples from the day 14 peak response were available, repertoires could be characterized only after the peak T cell response. Conclusions about previously exposed vaccinees were limited because only six AZD1222 recipients were SARS-CoV-2 seropositive at baseline. Participants were mostly white British, with more females than males. The authors suggested clonal diversity may have been underestimated. In the small 56-69-year group, the increase in depth fell short of significance, most likely because of low power. The vaccine-associated CD4 TCRs covered the entire spike protein, and the dominant responses fell in regions 160-218 and 743-854.

The CDR3 regions of human TCRbeta chains were analyzed by immunosequencing. Processing in the source paper ran as follows. Repertoire TCRs were checked for matches against a reference library of SARS-CoV-2-specific TCRs that had been generated using the MIRA antigen-specificity platform. Breadth was defined as the fraction of unique TCRs that were SARS-CoV-2-associated, and depth was defined as the fraction of total T cells that were SARS-CoV-2-associated. Using the MIRA data, every spike-specific TCR was mapped to the spike region that the TCR reacted to and assigned to either a CD4 or a CD8 class. Log10-transformed breadth and depth values were compared by one-way ANOVA with Sidak's multiple comparisons tests. TCRdb limited this immuneACCESS table to in-frame rearrangements with V and J called. A share of clones is missing; checked studies link under half to unresolved V genes, and the rest is unexplained. The V and J calls and the clone size are those of that table, but D and trimming were determined from the DNA. The sample table records 150,000 to 200,000 clones; about 90% of these occur just once. The biggest ten clones account for 9.5% to 13% of the sample.

Regarding this clone: The specificity of this receptor is unknown. The record has no base qualities; no much larger clone is one base away.

Sequenced material: peripheral blood, taken 28 days after the second AZD1222 dose. This receptor was taken from an adult who received the AZD1222 COVID-19 vaccine. Recombination connected TRBV6-5 to TRBJ2-3, with 10 junctional bases fitting TRBD1. The DNA sequence is given as TGTGCCAGCCTGGGACAGGGGTTCACAGATACGCAGTATTTT. This gives the protein CASLGQGFTDTQYF.